The present T cell receptor beta chain was sequenced within a study of T cell responses to AZD1222 COVID-19 vaccine (dated by TCRdb to the early 2020s). Looking at the study overall: Because spike-specific TCR depth and breadth did not differ between the two schedules, AZD1222 recipients who got a second dose at roughly 4 weeks were pooled with those who got a second dose at roughly 12 weeks. Trial participants were enrolled into age subgroups of 18-55, 56-69 and 70-plus years, which contained about 150, 27 and 61 TCR-sequenced participants, respectively. TCR sequencing covered roughly 230 trial participants: about 210 given two doses of AZD1222 and about 26 given two doses of MenACWY control vaccine. Findings and caveats that apply to the study as a whole: Spike-specific TCR breadth and depth rose significantly after two AZD1222 doses compared with day 0 and with MenACWY recipients. Participants were mostly white British, with more females than males. The authors suggested clonal diversity may have been underestimated. Because no samples from the day 14 peak response were available, repertoires could be characterized only after the peak T cell response. The 56-69-year group was small, and its depth increase did not reach significance, likely because of low power. Conclusions about previously exposed vaccinees were limited because only a handful of AZD1222 recipients were SARS-CoV-2 seropositive at baseline. Reportedly, close to half of the unique spike-specific TCRs recognized epitopes lying outside the regions that are mutated in the B.1.351 and B.1.1.7 variants. The vaccine-associated CD4 TCRs covered the entire spike protein, and the dominant responses fell in regions 160-218 and 743-854.

In the case of this clone: Its antigen specificity is not known. No much larger clonotype is one base removed from it; base qualities were not supplied.

The CDR3 regions of human TCRbeta chains were analyzed by immunosequencing. As for the original processing: TCRs in the repertoires were compared against a reference library of SARS-CoV-2-specific TCRs that had been generated with the MIRA antigen-specificity platform. Breadth meant the fraction of unique TCRs that were SARS-CoV-2-associated, whereas depth meant the fraction of total T cells that were SARS-CoV-2-associated. Using the MIRA data, each spike-specific TCR was mapped to the spike region that the TCR reacts to and placed in a CD4 or CD8 class. Log10-transformed breadth and depth values were compared by one-way ANOVA with Sidak's multiple comparisons tests. Drawn from immuneACCESS, this table holds only the in-frame rearrangements with V and J called that TCRdb kept. Clones are partly lost; checked studies trace under half to an unresolved V gene and leave the rest unexplained. V, J and clone size are those of that table, while D and trimming were read from the DNA. The sample profile shows approximately 160,000 clones; 87% of them were found once. 2.6% of the sample lies in the top ten.

In the germline V gene, CDR1 corresponds to SGHTA and CDR2 to FQGNSA. Measured from the cysteine to the phenylalanine, the CDR3 is 14 residues long. The DNA shown is the 42-base CDR3, in frame from base 1. V was cut back by 5 bases and J by 1 base, leaving a gap of 11 bases between them. Read against the paper, the sample's time point label means: baseline before first vaccination. Vaccinee samples came from UK trials COV001 and COV002, including a single-blind randomized controlled phase 2/3 trial of AZD1222 (ChAdOx1 nCoV-19) in healthy adults. Trial participant PBMC samples were collected at day 0 and day 28 after the second dose for TCRbeta chain sequencing.

The source of this sequence is an adult in good health. The sample in question was peripheral blood, obtained on day 0 of AZD1222 vaccination. This chain is built from TRBV7-2 and TRBJ1-1; the D gene cannot be resolved reliably. The bases read TGTGCCAGCAGCCCTCCAGTTAAGAACACTGAAGCTTTCTTT. This is translated as CASSPPVKNTEAFF.